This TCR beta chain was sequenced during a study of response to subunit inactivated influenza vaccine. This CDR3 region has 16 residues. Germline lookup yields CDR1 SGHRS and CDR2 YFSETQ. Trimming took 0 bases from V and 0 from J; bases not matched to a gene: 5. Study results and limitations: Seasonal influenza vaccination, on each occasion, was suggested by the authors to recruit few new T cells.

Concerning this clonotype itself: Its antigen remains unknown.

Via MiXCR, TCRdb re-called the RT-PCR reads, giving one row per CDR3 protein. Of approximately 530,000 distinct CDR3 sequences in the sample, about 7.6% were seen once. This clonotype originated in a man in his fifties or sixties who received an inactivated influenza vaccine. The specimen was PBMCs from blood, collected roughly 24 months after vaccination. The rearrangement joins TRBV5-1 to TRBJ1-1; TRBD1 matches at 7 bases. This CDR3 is CASSLEGGGMNTEAFF. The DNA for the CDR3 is TGCGCCAGCAGCTTGGAAGGGGGCGGCATGAACACTGAAGCTTTCTTT. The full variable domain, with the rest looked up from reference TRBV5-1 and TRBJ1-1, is KAGVTQTPRYLIKTRGQQVTLSCSPISGHRSVSWYQQTPGQGLQFLFEYFSETQRNKGNFPGRFSGRQFSNSRSEMNVSTLELGDSALYLCASSLEGGGMNTEAFFGQGTRLTVV.